Listed here are 17 T cell receptor beta chains from one sample, sequenced in a study of cytomegalovirus exposure and HLA in healthy donors. The method was immunoSEQ multiplex PCR; TCRdb's version includes in-frame clones alone and lacks a portion of them. The profile covers 200,000 to 250,000 clones, with just over 90% appearing a single time and 0.85% to 1.2% taken by the ten largest. The sample comprised PBMCs. All receptors come from a woman aged 18-35 years in good health and CMV-seronegative.

The chain couples TRBV5-1 to TRBJ2-7; tentatively, D is TRBD2 (5 bases). The V gene lost 4 bases and the J gene lost 6 bases, with 20 bases spanning the gap. Per germline, CDR1 SGHRS and CDR2 YFSETQ. CDR3 length: 15 residues. DNA for the CDR3: TGCGCCAGCAGCCCCATCGGGGAATTCTTGGTCGAGCAGTACTTC. Translation: CASSPIGEFLVEQYF.

This clone was observed once. V and J are TRBV15 and TRBJ2-7; possible D gene TRBD1, 6 bases. Trimming shortened V by 2 bases and J by 1 base, and 12 bases separated the two germline ends. CDR3 length: 15 residues. The germline V gene has CDR1 LNHNV and CDR2 YYDKDF (reference sequence). The DNA of the CDR3 is TGTGCCACCAGCAGAAGAGGGGGAGTTTCCTACGAGCAGTACTTC. Translating it yields CATSRRGGVSYEQYF.

This sequence joins TRBV30 and TRBJ2-1; TRBD2 agrees at 12 bases. J lost 5 bases, V lost 0 bases, and 11 bases had no gene match. The CDR3 runs 18 residues. Germline V gene data show CDR1 as GTSNPN and CDR2 as SVGIG (reference sequence). In DNA, the CDR3 is TGTGCCTGGAGTGTACGACTAGCGGGAGAGCGACACCACAATGAGCAGTTCTTC. Translation: CAWSVRLAGERHHNEQFF.

CDR3 in amino acids: CAIKDGAGASNEQFF. The CDR3 DNA reads TGTGCCATCAAGGACGGAGCGGGAGCTAGCAATGAGCAGTTCTTC. The chain carries TRBV10-3 and TRBJ2-1; 8 bases agree with TRBD2. Germline values: CDR1 ENHRY, CDR2 SYGVKD. V lost 7 bases and J lost 6; bases outside the gene matches: 11. The CDR3 sequence is 15 residues long.

The CDR3 reads CASSALVTSIMYEQFF. CDR3 coding DNA: TGTGCCAGCAGTGCGCTTGTGACTAGTATTATGTATGAGCAGTTCTTC. The genes are TRBV2 and TRBJ2-1, with a possible D match to TRBD2 (6 bases). Between the trimmed V and J ends, which lost 4 bases and 8 bases, there was a span of 21 bases. CDR1 SNHLY and CDR2 FYNNEI come from the germline V gene. The CDR3 is made up of 16 amino acids.

This CDR3 is CASSLQGFNEKLFF. CDR3 DNA: TGTGCCAGCAGCCTGCAGGGGTTTAATGAAAAACTGTTTTTT. This rearrangement joins TRBV5-6 to TRBJ1-4; D perhaps matches TRBD1 (6 bases). Germline V gives CDR1 SGHDT, CDR2 YYEEEE. There are 14 residues in the CDR3. Trimming removed 4 bases at V and 4 bases at J, with 11 bases between.

CDR3 protein: CASSFPRDHYNEQFF. CDR3 coding DNA: TGCGCCAGCAGCTTCCCCAGGGATCATTACAATGAGCAGTTCTTC. V usage is TRBV5-1 and J usage is TRBJ2-1, with D tentatively TRBD1 (5 bases). Germline assignment: CDR1 SGHRS and CDR2 YFSETQ. The CDR3 sequence is 15 residues long. V shed 2 bases and J shed 4 bases, with 13 bases lying between them. The full variable domain, rest sourced from reference TRBV5-1 and TRBJ2-1, is KAGVTQTPRYLIKTRGQQVTLSCSPISGHRSVSWYQQTPGQGLQFLFEYFSETQRNKGNFPGRFSGRQFSNSRSEMNVSTLELGDSALYLCASSFPRDHYNEQFFGPGTRLTVL.

The chain has TRBV28 and TRBJ2-2; TRBD1 aligns across 8 bases. The junction had 7 bases not matched to a gene; V was cut back by 1 base and J by 6 bases. The CDR3 has 16 residues. Germline V CDR1 and CDR2: MDHEN, SYDVKM. The CDR3 region has the DNA TGTGCCAGCAGTTTATTCGGGACAGGAAGATCCGGGGAGCTGTTTTTT. It codes for CASSLFGTGRSGELFF.

This chain uses TRBV6-6 with TRBJ2-2; TRBD1 matches at 7 bases. Germline values: CDR1 MNHNY, CDR2 SVGAGI (reference sequence). The CDR3 has 14 amino acids. Trimming took 6 bases from V and 4 from J; bases not matched to a gene: 5. CDR3 in amino acids: CASSWDRSTGELFF. Written as DNA, the CDR3 is TGTGCCAGCAGCTGGGACAGAAGCACCGGGGAGCTGTTTTTT.

J is TRBJ2-6 and V is TRBV13; TRBD1 matches at 7 bases. V dropped 5 bases and J dropped 0; count of bases not matched to a gene: 7. CDR1 is PRHDT, CDR2 FYEKMQ, per germline (reference sequence). The CDR3 runs 17 residues. The DNA of the CDR3 is TGTGCCAGCAGCCAGGGACAGCTTTGCTCTGGGGCCAACGTCCTGACTTTC. Encoded protein: CASSQGQLCSGANVLTF.

V is TRBV5-8 and J is TRBJ1-1; D gene unclear. The CDR3 has 15 residues. Germline V CDR1 and CDR2: SGHTS, YDEGEE. The V and J ends lost 4 bases and 0 bases respectively, with 13 bases between them. For the CDR3, the DNA is TGTGCCAGCAGCCTGCACGGGGATGTGAACACTGAAGCTTTCTTT. The encoded protein is CASSLHGDVNTEAFF.

The chain uses TRBV27 and TRBJ2-1, with D uncertain. The V end lost 4 bases, the J end lost 0 bases, and 7 bases lay between the germline ends. This CDR3 contains 14 residues. The germline V gene encodes CDR1 MNHEY and CDR2 SMNVEV (reference sequence). CDR3 bases: TGTGCCAGCAGTTCCGCGAGCTCCTACAATGAGCAGTTCTTC. As protein: CASSSASSYNEQFF.

This clone turned up a few times. The chain has TRBV18 and TRBJ1-3; D is unresolved. The V gene lost 3 bases and the J gene lost 1 base, with 7 bases spanning the gap. The CDR3 totals 14 residues. Germline V gene data show CDR1 as KGHSH and CDR2 as LQKENI. CDR3: CASSPGRSGNTIYF. In DNA, the CDR3 is TGTGCCAGCTCACCGGGCCGATCTGGAAACACCATATATTTT. Based on the CDR3 plus reference TRBV18 and TRBJ1-3, the full variable domain is NAGVMQNPRHLVRRRGQEARLRCSPMKGHSHVYWYRQLPEEGLKFMVYLQKENIIDESGMPKERFSAEFPKEGPSILRIQQVVRGDSAAYFCASSPGRSGNTIYFGEGSWLTVV.

The chain combines TRBV28 with TRBJ2-2, with 8 positions matching TRBD2. V shed 6 bases and J 4 bases; nucleotides not matched to a gene: 13. The CDR3 is 17 amino acids. Germline loops: CDR1 MDHEN, CDR2 SYDVKM. The CDR3 here is CASSLWSGGMGTGELFF. The CDR3 nucleotides are TGTGCCAGCAGCTTGTGGAGCGGGGGAATGGGCACCGGGGAGCTGTTTTTT.

The chain combines TRBV29-1 with TRBJ1-1; 7 bases are a match to TRBD1. The CDR3 loop spans 13 amino acids. The ends lost 7 bases at V and 1 base at J; junction bases unmatched: 6. Germline V gene data show CDR1 as SQVTM and CDR2 as ANQGSEA. The CDR3 DNA reads as TGCAGCGCTAACAGGGGCGGGAACACTGAAGCTTTCTTT. This gives the protein CSANRGGNTEAFF.

The CDR3 DNA reads as TGCGCCAGCAGACTGAGCGGTACTAGCACAGATACGCAGTATTTT. Amino acids: CASRLSGTSTDTQYF. The J gene is TRBJ2-3, the V gene TRBV5-1, with D perhaps matching TRBD2 (5 bases). CDR1 and CDR2 from the germline V gene are SGHRS and YFSETQ. Trimming cost V 5 bases and J 0 bases, with 13 bases left between them. The length of the CDR3 is 15 residues.

This sequence joins TRBV7-6 and TRBJ1-1, with a weak D call TRBD1 (6 bases). This CDR3 contains 13 residues. With 5 bases removed from V and 4 bases from J, the gap between germline ends came to 11 bases. The V gene's germline CDR1 is SGHVS and CDR2 FNYEAQ. The CDR3 loop reads CASSPTRGTEAFF. CDR3 nucleotides: TGTGCCAGCAGCCCCACCAGGGGCACTGAAGCTTTCTTT.